These 5 T cell receptor beta chains share one sample of origin, sequenced in a study of identical twins. TCRdb fed the 5' RACE reads into MiXCR, producing one record per CDR3 protein. The table records hundreds of thousands of distinct CDR3 sequences, 9% to 15% of them present only once. The sample also formed part of further work on yellow fever vaccine responses in identical twins.

The sample was PBMCs. The receptors here all came from a woman aged 18-29 years in good health.

This rearrangement joins TRBV20-1 to TRBJ2-5; TRBD1 is a possible D gene (6 bases). Germline CDR1 DFQATT, CDR2 SNEGSKA (reference sequence). The CDR3 is 14 amino acids. V gave up 5 bases and J gave up 2 bases, with 15 bases separating them. CDR3: CSAQGTPGQETQYF. For the CDR3, the DNA is TGCAGTGCTCAGGGGACACCGGGGCAAGAGACCCAGTACTTC.

There are many counts of this clonotype. The V and J genes are TRBV20-1 and TRBJ2-5; D might be TRBD1 or TRBD2, each matching 5 bases. The CDR3 contains 13 residues. CDR1 is DFQATT and CDR2 is SNEGSKA in the germline V gene (reference sequence). Trimming cost V 4 bases and J 1 base, with 10 bases left between them. CDR3 residues: CSATRDPQETQYF. CDR3 DNA: TGCAGTGCTACCCGGGACCCCCAAGAGACCCAGTACTTC.

The chain has TRBV20-1 and TRBJ1-2; TRBD1 aligns across 9 bases. The ends lost 5 bases at V and 8 bases at J; junction bases unmatched: 6. The germline gives CDR1 DFQATT, CDR2 SNEGSKA (reference sequence). The CDR3 runs to 12 residues. CDR3 DNA sequence: TGCAGTGCTGGGGGACAGGGCGCGGGCTACACCTTC. Residues: CSAGGQGAGYTF.

This rearrangement joins TRBV6-1 to TRBJ2-5, with 8 bases fitting TRBD1. This CDR3 is 11 amino acids long. CDR1 is MNHNS and CDR2 is SASEGT in the germline V gene. Germline trimming cut 11 bases from V and 1 base from J; bases unmatched to any gene: 0. The CDR3 region is CAGQGQETQYF. DNA of the CDR3: TGTGCCGGACAGGGCCAAGAGACCCAGTACTTC.

The CDR3 nucleotides are TGCGCCAGCAGCCAAGATCTTTGGGCTAGCGGCAAGCAGTTCTTC. Its protein is CASSQDLWASGKQFF. This chain connects TRBV4-1 to TRBJ2-1, with 7 bases matching TRBD2. The germline V gene encodes CDR1 MGHRA and CDR2 YSYEKL. The CDR3 is 15 residues long. The junction had 10 bases not matched to a gene; V was cut back by 0 bases and J by 11 bases.